This T cell receptor (beta chain) was identified during a study of blood T cells in healthy people across ages. Germline-derived CDR1 and CDR2 are SGDLS and YYNGEE. V shed 3 bases and J shed 10 bases, with 14 bases lying between them. This CDR3 is 13 amino acids long. Next came a second PCR, run for about 6 to 11 cycles, which used a sample-barcoded 5' primer along with a J-beta primer mix. Each cDNA was tagged by a template-switch adaptor containing 12 random nucleotides. The yield of each sample was at least 3 million CDR3-containing paired-end reads. In TCRdb, the 5' RACE reads were re-called with MiXCR into one record per CDR3 protein. The top ten clones hold 7.9% of a sample with 1.4 million to 1.5 million distinct CDR3 sequences, 40% to 50% of them seen once.

This receptor was identified in a woman younger than 30 in good health. Sequencing was performed on blood. The chain couples TRBV9 to TRBJ2-1, with D possibly being TRBD2 (5 bases). CDR3: CASSGTPSWEQFF. CDR3 coding DNA: TGTGCCAGCAGCGGGACTCCGTCGTGGGAGCAGTTCTTC. The entire variable domain, with the rest obtained from reference TRBV9 and TRBJ2-1, is as follows: DSGVTQTPKHLITATGQRVTLRCSPRSGDLSVYWYQQSLDQGLQFLIQYYNGEERAKGNILERFSAQQFPDLHSELNLSSLELGDSALYFCASSGTPSWEQFFGPGTRLTVL.